The 10 T cell receptor beta chains below come from one sample, sequenced in a study of blood T cell repertoires in COVID-19. Sequencing used immunoSEQ multiplex PCR; TCRdb keeps in-frame clones, though not all of them. Here the sample spans under 200,000 clones, approximately 74% being singletons. Sequenced: peripheral blood. The receptors derive from an elderly woman with acute or convalescent COVID-19.

The chain is built from TRBV28 and TRBJ1-3, with D possibly matching TRBD1 (6 bases). V was shortened by 2 bases and J by 2 bases, with 13 bases between the two germline ends. CDR1 MDHEN and CDR2 SYDVKM come from the germline V gene. CDR3 length: 16 amino acids. CDR3 protein: CASSLNAGATGNTIYF. The CDR3 bases are TGTGCCAGCAGTTTAAACGCGGGGGCTACTGGAAACACCATATATTTT.

The V call is TRBV29-1, the J call TRBJ2-2, with TRBD1 as a possible D gene (5 bases). CDR1 and CDR2 from the germline V gene are SQVTM and ANQGSEA. The CDR3 covers 14 residues. Trimming removed 4 bases from V and 1 base from J, with 10 bases in between. In DNA form, the CDR3 reads TGCAGCGTTGGGAAAGGGGTGAACACCGGGGAGCTGTTTTTT. This translates into CSVGKGVNTGELFF.

The CDR3 DNA follows: TGTGCCTGGAACCCTACAGGGGCTGGGGCCAACGTCCTGACTTTC. This encodes CAWNPTGAGANVLTF. V gene TRBV30 combines with J gene TRBJ2-6, with TRBD1 identical over 7 bases. Unmatched junction bases numbered 5, after V lost 4 bases and J lost 2 bases. Germline assignment: CDR1 GTSNPN and CDR2 SVGIG (reference sequence). The CDR3 totals 15 residues.

The chain links TRBV6-5 to TRBJ2-7, with a possible D match to TRBD1 (6 bases). Germline V gene lookup returns CDR1 MNHEY and CDR2 SVGAGI. This CDR3 contains 14 residues. The V end lost 6 bases, the J end lost 2 bases, and 14 bases lay between the germline ends. The CDR3 DNA sequence: TGTGCCAGCAGGAGTGGGGGCCCCGCCTACGAGCAGTACTTC. It encodes CASRSGGPAYEQYF.

The V call is TRBV19, the J call TRBJ2-7, with TRBD2 identical over 12 bases. This CDR3 comprises 14 residues. CDR1 LNHDA and CDR2 SQIVND come from the germline V gene (reference sequence). V shed 5 bases, J shed 4 bases, and the junction held 3 bases outside the gene matches. CDR3 nucleotide sequence: TGTGCCAGTAGTCTGACTAGCGGGAGATACGAGCAGTACTTC. It translates to CASSLTSGRYEQYF.

The chain links TRBV11-3 to TRBJ2-1, with D unresolved. V lost 1 base and J lost 4, with 5 bases in between. CDR1 SGHNT and CDR2 YENEEA come from the germline V gene. The CDR3 has 13 amino acids. CDR3 DNA sequence: TGTGCCAGCAGCTTAGGGCCATACAATGAGCAGTTCTTC. Amino acids: CASSLGPYNEQFF.

This chain's CDR3 is CASSSHWTGLEAFF. CDR3 DNA: TGTGCCAGTAGTTCCCACTGGACAGGACTTGAAGCTTTCTTT. The genes are TRBV19 and TRBJ1-1; the match to TRBD1 covers 7 bases. The length of the CDR3 is 14 residues. Germline assignment: CDR1 LNHDA and CDR2 SQIVND (reference sequence). V lost 5 bases to trimming and J lost 7 bases; unmatched junction nucleotides: 10.

This clone appeared a few times. The chain couples TRBV4-2 to TRBJ2-5; 12 bases line up with TRBD2. The germline gives CDR1 LGHNA, CDR2 YNFKEQ. With V trimmed by 2 bases and J by 5 bases, 6 bases remained unmatched. There are 16 residues in the CDR3. The CDR3 bases are TGTGCCAGCAGCCAAACGCTAGCGGGAGGGGAGGAGACCCAGTACTTC. Its protein product is CASSQTLAGGEETQYF.

J is TRBJ2-1 and V is TRBV9; 10 bases line up with TRBD2. Germline trimming cut 6 bases from V and 6 bases from J; bases unmatched to any gene: 6. The CDR3 consists of 14 residues. CDR1 is SGDLS, CDR2 YYNGEE, per germline. CDR3 sequence (DNA): TGTGCCAGCAACTTAGCGGGAGGCCCCAATGAGCAGTTCTTC. Translation gives CASNLAGGPNEQFF.

This chain joins TRBV7-2 and TRBJ2-7; TRBD2 matches at 7 bases. The germline V gene encodes CDR1 SGHTA and CDR2 FQGNSA. Losses at the gene ends were 3 bases for V and 3 bases for J; bases not matched to a gene: 5. The CDR3 is made up of 14 amino acids. The DNA for the CDR3 is TGTGCCAGCAGCTTGGAAGAGCGGGGCTACGAGCAGTACTTC. It codes for CASSLEERGYEQYF.